This is a list of T cell receptor beta chains from one sample in a study of blood T cell repertoires in COVID-19. The assay was immunoSEQ multiplex PCR, and TCRdb's table has in-frame clones only and misses some. Found here are a few hundred thousand clones, about nine tenths of them singletons; the top ten hold about 1.6%. The material sequenced was PBMCs or T cells enriched from blood (not recorded which). These receptors all come from a man aged 40-55 years who had recovered from COVID-19. CDR3s leave out the opening cysteine and the closing phenylalanine or tryptophan.

J gene: TRBJ2-3
V gene: TRBV24-1
CDR3 protein: ATSRGNTDTQY

J gene: TRBJ1-1
V gene: TRBV7-2
CDR3 protein: ASSLARESAEAF

J gene: TRBJ2-3
V gene: TRBV5-6
CDR3 protein: ASSLAGLYTDTQY

J gene: TRBJ1-5
V gene: TRBV15
CDR3 protein: ATSGQGAYQPQH

J gene: TRBJ2-4
V gene: TRBV3-1/TRBV3-2
CDR3 protein: ASSQVGDRQY

J gene: TRBJ1-2
V gene: TRBV3-1/TRBV3-2
CDR3 protein: ASSLRTGNTYGYT

J gene: TRBJ2-7
V gene: TRBV6-5
CDR3 protein: ASSRSEAGAYEQY

J gene: TRBJ1-2
V gene: TRBV3-1/TRBV3-2
CDR3 protein: ASSQAPVNYGYT

J gene: TRBJ1-5
V gene: TRBV19
CDR3 protein: ASSHDSPNQPQH

J gene: TRBJ2-5
V gene: TRBV15
CDR3 protein: ATSRVPHQETQY

J gene: TRBJ1-5
V gene: TRBV19
CDR3 protein: ASSIPGQGNQPQH

J gene: TRBJ2-7
V gene: TRBV6-5
CDR3 protein: ASSYRGTGVAYEQY

J gene: TRBJ1-4
V gene: TRBV7-9
CDR3 protein: ASSSHRDFEKLF

J gene: TRBJ1-2
V gene: TRBV19
CDR3 protein: ASSPTRGGYGYT

J gene: TRBJ1-5
V gene: TRBV7-2
CDR3 protein: ASSLVARQPQH

J gene: TRBJ1-2
V gene: TRBV5-4
CDR3 protein: ASSSGLSNYGYT

J gene: TRBJ2-2
V gene: TRBV4-1
CDR3 protein: ASSPRGLAGGHGELF

J gene: TRBJ1-6
V gene: TRBV5-5
CDR3 protein: ASSFQSYNSPLH

J gene: TRBJ2-3
V gene: TRBV29-1
CDR3 protein: SVRPGQGTDTQY

J gene: TRBJ1-4
V gene: TRBV5-5
CDR3 protein: ASSDGQGGEKLF

J gene: TRBJ2-1
V gene: TRBV3-1/TRBV3-2
CDR3 protein: ASSQEGVEFSYNEQF

J gene: TRBJ2-1
V gene: TRBV3-1/TRBV3-2
CDR3 protein: ASSQVPLRGGLNEQF

J gene: TRBJ1-3
V gene: TRBV30
CDR3 protein: AWEPGLGGSGNTIY

J gene: TRBJ1-3
V gene: TRBV28
CDR3 protein: ASSSGQDLGNTIY

J gene: TRBJ1-6
V gene: TRBV9
CDR3 protein: ASMEGAGNSPLH

J gene: TRBJ2-3
V gene: TRBV6-1
CDR3 protein: ASSDPGTVTDTQY

J gene: TRBJ1-4
V gene: TRBV29-1
CDR3 protein: SVGVAGGDEKLF

J gene: TRBJ2-2
V gene: TRBV27
CDR3 protein: ASSLGRTANTGELF

J gene: TRBJ2-1
V gene: TRBV7-9
CDR3 protein: ASSSGLAVYEQF

J gene: TRBJ2-7
V gene: TRBV5-6
CDR3 protein: ASSYTSGGAPGREQY

J gene: TRBJ1-1
V gene: TRBV12-3/TRBV12-4
CDR3 protein: ASSNLGVIAF

J gene: TRBJ1-2
V gene: TRBV15
CDR3 protein: ATSRGGRQGYGYT

J gene: TRBJ2-1
V gene: TRBV3-1/TRBV3-2
CDR3 protein: ASSQDSEGNRLAGRDEQF

J gene: TRBJ1-1
V gene: TRBV5-6
CDR3 protein: ASSLIGSINTEAF

J gene: TRBJ2-7
V gene: TRBV6-5
CDR3 protein: ASSWDRGYQY

J gene: TRBJ1-2
V gene: TRBV5-1
CDR3 protein: ASSLGEVHYGYT

J gene: TRBJ2-7
V gene: TRBV5-6
CDR3 protein: ASSLVGDEQY

J gene: TRBJ1-6
V gene: TRBV27
CDR3 protein: ASSPRDSREPLH

J gene: TRBJ1-2
V gene: TRBV4-3
CDR3 protein: ASSQGQGIGYGYT

J gene: TRBJ2-7
V gene: TRBV3-1/TRBV3-2
CDR3 protein: ASSHRGRVEQY

J gene: TRBJ1-2
V gene: TRBV29-1
CDR3 protein: SVLRGRGNYGYT

J gene: TRBJ2-3
V gene: TRBV5-4
CDR3 protein: ASSLVLAGGGTISTDTQY

J gene: TRBJ2-3
V gene: TRBV2
CDR3 protein: ASSEFRVTDTQY

J gene: TRBJ1-5
V gene: TRBV3-1/TRBV3-2
CDR3 protein: ASSQEGDCITVGSNQPQH

J gene: TRBJ2-7
V gene: TRBV21-1
CDR3 protein: ASSPRGGYEQY

J gene: TRBJ2-7
V gene: TRBV11-3
CDR3 protein: ASSSSGDTYEQY

J gene: TRBJ2-3
V gene: TRBV3-1/TRBV3-2
CDR3 protein: ASSQGSRGRYQY

J gene: TRBJ2-7
V gene: TRBV7-2
CDR3 protein: ASSLATGFSVSSYEQY

J gene: TRBJ2-3
V gene: TRBV6-5
CDR3 protein: ASSYSSAGDTQY

J gene: TRBJ1-2
V gene: TRBV6-5
CDR3 protein: ASTPGWGQRSGYT

J gene: TRBJ2-5
V gene: TRBV11-3
CDR3 protein: ASSLGGQETQY

J gene: TRBJ1-6
V gene: TRBV30
CDR3 protein: AWTVSSYNSPLH

J gene: TRBJ1-1
V gene: TRBV4-1
CDR3 protein: ASSLPTTNTEAF

J gene: TRBJ1-2
V gene: TRBV7-2
CDR3 protein: ASSLPGGAGYGYT

J gene: TRBJ2-3
V gene: TRBV5-6
CDR3 protein: ASSLPGQAPYTQY

J gene: TRBJ2-5
V gene: TRBV28
CDR3 protein: ASSLSQGPAETQY

J gene: TRBJ1-3
V gene: TRBV5-6
CDR3 protein: ASSFRDPRPNTIY

J gene: TRBJ2-3
V gene: TRBV9
CDR3 protein: ASSVGLAGGRTDTQY

J gene: TRBJ2-3
V gene: TRBV13
CDR3 protein: ASSRYGQGSADTQY